This T cell receptor beta chain was sequenced in a study of memory CD8 T cells in hepatitis C reinfection. At the level of the study: Pre-reinfection samples were taken 55 to 20 weeks before detection.

This sample's time point: pre-reinfection, 55 to 20 weeks before reinfection detection. No in vitro expansion preceded TCR sequencing of the sorted cells. Control naive CD8 T cells came from two donors at all three reinfection time points. Trimming cost V 4 bases and J 7 bases; bases outside gene matches: 17. Germline V CDR1 and CDR2: SGDLS, YYNGEE. The CDR3 is 17 residues long. This clone occurred once. Repertoires were generated with immunoSEQ multiplex PCR, while TCRdb's copy carries only in-frame clones and drops some. The table has just over 50,000 clones, over 85% seen once. V and J are TRBV9 and TRBJ2-1; TRBD2 agrees at 7 bases. The specimen sequenced was naive CD8+ T cells sorted from blood. This TCR was sampled from a man between 18 and 35 years old with hepatitis C virus infection. The CDR3 bases are TGTGCCAGCAGCACCCTTGATTGGGCGGGAGAAAGAAATGAGCAGTTCTTC. Its protein product is CASSTLDWAGERNEQFF.